This TCR beta chain was sequenced during a study of blood T cell repertoires in COVID-19. Study background: Whether acute or convalescent, the COVID-19 samples came from the United States, Italy and Spain. In each case, the material was cDNA or gDNA derived from T cells, B-cell-depleted T cells, or PBMCs.

Profiled with immunoSEQ multiplex PCR; TCRdb holds only in-frame clones, not every one. Of hundreds of thousands of clones listed, approximately 80% are singletons. V lost 8 bases and J lost 0, with 10 bases in between. The germline V gene has CDR1 SNHLY and CDR2 FYNNEI. This CDR3 spans 13 amino acids. Those enrolled, adults aged roughly 18 to 100 years, came from roughly 22 US areas. In the 2 weeks before study entry, exposed participants met a COVID-19 case, which was PCR-confirmed or clinician-diagnosed. The sequencing sample was made of PBMCs or T cells enriched from blood (not recorded which). The chain has TRBV2 and TRBJ1-1; a weak D match, TRBD1 (6 bases). The clonotype was recovered from a man between 40 and 49 years old who had been exposed to COVID-19. DNA of the CDR3: TGTGCCAGCGGCAGGGACATGAACACTGAAGCTTTCTTT. It encodes CASGRDMNTEAFF.